These 24 T cell receptor beta chains came from one sample sequenced in a study of human CD8 memory T cell subsets. UMI-labeled 5' RACE was used to make TCR beta libraries. With the 5' RACE reads reprocessed, TCRdb shows one record per CDR3 protein and no DNA. The data include about 11,000 distinct CDR3 sequences; the top ten clones carry over 14%. Material: CD8+ stem-like memory T cells (TSCM and TCM) sorted from PBMCs. As to subset: stem-like memory CD8 T cells (TSTEM), CCR7+ PD-1- TIGIT-. These receptors originate from a human donor in good health.

The J gene is TRBJ2-1, the V gene TRBV11-2; TCRdb calls TRBD1, which cannot be checked without DNA. CDR1 is SGHAT, CDR2 FQNNGV, per germline. The CDR3 has 15 residues. CDR3 residues: CASSLATGGRGEQFF.

The V gene is TRBV18, the J gene TRBJ2-3. The CDR3 is 11 residues long. Germline V gives CDR1 KGHSH, CDR2 LQKENI. CDR3 sequence: CASSPSDTQYF.

The V call is TRBV2, the J call TRBJ2-5. The CDR3 length is 15 residues. Per the germline V gene, CDR1 is SNHLY and CDR2 is FYNNEI. This chain's CDR3 is CASSESYVYQETQYF.

In terms of frequency, this clonotype is medium-sized. This rearrangement joins TRBV29-1 to TRBJ1-3. The V gene's germline CDR1 is SQVTM and CDR2 ANQGSEA. The CDR3 covers 14 residues. The CDR3 is CSVVTASSGNTIYF. Filled out from reference TRBV29-1 and TRBJ1-3, the complete variable domain reads SAVISQKPSRDICQRGTSLTIQCQVDSQVTMMFWYRQQPGQSLTLIATANQGSEATYESGFVIDKFPISRPNLTFSTLTVSNMSPEDSSIYLCSVVTASSGNTIYFGEGSWLTVV.

This clonotype shows up as medium-sized by frequency. This chain connects TRBV29-1 to TRBJ2-3; the TCRdb D gene call, TRBD1, has no DNA to confirm it. Germline V gene data show CDR1 as SQVTM and CDR2 as ANQGSEA. The CDR3 runs 14 residues. The CDR3 protein is CSVLGQTFGDTQYF.

Its frequency marks this clonotype as medium-sized. This rearrangement joins TRBV7-8 to TRBJ1-5. This CDR3 region has 15 residues. Germline V gives CDR1 SGHVS, CDR2 FQNEAQ. CDR3 loop: CASSLTPRGNQPQHF. The entire variable domain, with the rest obtained from reference TRBV7-8 and TRBJ1-5, is as follows: GAGVSQSPRYKVAKRGQDVALRCDPISGHVSLFWYQQALGQGPEFLTYFQNEAQLDKSGLPSDRFFAERPEGSVSTLKIQRTQQEDSAVYLCASSLTPRGNQPQHFGDGTRLSIL.

The CDR3: CASSLWIGTGANYGYTF. The genes are TRBV27 and TRBJ1-2; there is no DNA to check the TCRdb D call of TRBD1. Germline values: CDR1 MNHEY, CDR2 SMNVEV (reference sequence). This CDR3 contains 17 residues.

By frequency, this clonotype registers medium-sized. V is TRBV7-9 and J is TRBJ2-5; lacking DNA, the TRBD2 call made by TCRdb goes unchecked. The CDR3 sequence is 15 residues long. Germline V gene lookup returns CDR1 SEHNR and CDR2 FQNEAQ (reference sequence). CDR3 loop: CASSPPGPDSGRPYF.

The CDR3 spells CASARSAGDTQYF. This chain joins TRBV10-2 and TRBJ2-3; TCRdb returns TRBD2, unconfirmable since there is no DNA. The germline CDR1 and CDR2 sequences are WSHSY and SAAADI. This CDR3 spans 13 amino acids.

The gene calls are TRBV11-2 and TRBJ2-1; TCRdb's D call of TRBD2 is untestable without DNA. Germline values: CDR1 SGHAT, CDR2 FQNNGV. The CDR3 runs 16 residues. CDR3 region: CASSSGLAGGYNEQFF.

The CDR3 loop reads CASSQDRGVTGELFF. The chain recombines TRBV14 with TRBJ2-2; as DNA is missing, the TRBD2 call by TCRdb cannot be tested. The germline V gene has CDR1 SGHDN and CDR2 FVKESK. The CDR3 loop spans 15 amino acids.

V is TRBV28 and J is TRBJ1-2. This CDR3 comprises 13 residues. Germline V gene data show CDR1 as MDHEN and CDR2 as SYDVKM. This CDR3 reads CASSFVGNYGYTF.

J is TRBJ2-7 and V is TRBV7-9; TCRdb proposes TRBD1, but this gene call is untestable without DNA. Germline V gives CDR1 SEHNR, CDR2 FQNEAQ (reference sequence). This CDR3 has 14 amino acids. CDR3 region: CASSLGQTGDEQYF.

The chain links TRBV4-1 to TRBJ2-4; TCRdb reports TRBD1, a call that lacks DNA to check it against. The CDR3 is 15 residues long. The germline V gene encodes CDR1 MGHRA and CDR2 YSYEKL. CDR3 amino acids: CASSPTPNSENIQYF.

The chain combines TRBV4-2 with TRBJ1-5. The CDR3 length is 12 residues. Germline V CDR1 and CDR2: LGHNA, YNFKEQ. CDR3: CASSQGNQPQHF.

This rearrangement joins TRBV15 to TRBJ2-2. Germline loops: CDR1 LNHNV, CDR2 YYDKDF (reference sequence). The CDR3 spans 13 residues. The CDR3: CATAGATTGELFF.

This rearrangement joins TRBV2 to TRBJ2-2; there is no DNA to check the TCRdb D call of TRBD1. Germline loops: CDR1 SNHLY, CDR2 FYNNEI. CDR3 length equals 15 residues. The CDR3 spells CASSGSYGGAVSLFF.

The rearrangement joins TRBV28 to TRBJ2-7; TCRdb designates TRBD1, a call that cannot be tested without DNA. The CDR3 length is 14 residues. Germline V gene lookup returns CDR1 MDHEN and CDR2 SYDVKM. CDR3 residues: CASSQGQGIYEQYF.

The V call is TRBV4-1, the J call TRBJ2-5. Germline lookup yields CDR1 MGHRA and CDR2 YSYEKL. This CDR3 spans 14 amino acids. CDR3 sequence: CASSQGPIQETQYF.

By frequency, this clonotype registers medium-sized (0.01 to 0.1%). The chain uses TRBV27 and TRBJ1-1; the D call from TCRdb, TRBD1, cannot be confirmed without DNA. This CDR3 region has 16 residues. Germline V CDR1 and CDR2: MNHEY, SMNVEV (reference sequence). The CDR3: CASSERTGIGVTEAFF.

The chain recombines TRBV14 with TRBJ1-1; TCRdb gives TRBD1 as the D gene, but with no DNA this cannot be confirmed. Germline V gives CDR1 SGHDN, CDR2 FVKESK. CDR3 length: 15 residues. This chain's CDR3 is CASSQDYGFGGEAFF.

This chain uses TRBV10-2 with TRBJ2-5; the TCRdb call, TRBD1, lacks DNA for checking. The germline CDR1 and CDR2 sequences are WSHSY and SAAADI. The CDR3 has 14 residues. CDR3 residues: CASSGYGGQETQYF.

The V call is TRBV28, the J call TRBJ2-1; TCRdb designates TRBD1, a call that cannot be tested without DNA. This CDR3 contains 15 residues. Per germline, CDR1 MDHEN and CDR2 SYDVKM. Here the CDR3 reads CASSITGSSYNEQFF.

The CDR3 spells CASSQLGKAFF. The rearrangement joins TRBV27 to TRBJ1-1; absent DNA, TCRdb's TRBD1 call cannot be checked. Looked up from germline, CDR1 is MNHEY and CDR2 is SMNVEV (reference sequence). The CDR3 has 11 residues.